Included here is one T cell receptor (beta chain) sequence, with context. What antigen it recognizes has not been identified. No qualities accompany the bases; no much larger clone lies one base away. TCR CDR3 regions were amplified from genomic DNA by multiplex PCR using the deep immunoSEQ assay. Genomic DNA extracted from each cell subset was distributed evenly over all wells of several immunoSEQ 96-well plates, and each plate served as one replicate. For sorted subsets, around 0.2 ug of genomic DNA, equivalent to some 30,000 T cell genomes, went into each replicate PCR. The purified libraries were quantified using a Qubit 3.0 fluorometer, sized with a Bioanalyzer 2100, and then quantified again using the KAPA Library Quantification kit. A separate single-read 150-cycle Illumina NextSeq 550 flow cell was used to sequence each immunoSEQ 96-well plate. Under the source paper's analysis protocol: Because the immunoSEQ output held only junctional sequences and lacked quality scores, the filtering could not match the filtering applied to full-length reads. To assign V/J genes and CDR3, sequences were annotated against IMGT germline references using PyIR, a Python wrapper for IgBLAST v1.9. Reads were filtered out if the reads had weak V/J assignments (E-value above 1e-6), no CDR3, stop codons, out-of-frame junctions, or ambiguous translated residues. V3J clonotypes were defined as sequences sharing an identical inferred V gene, J gene, and CDR3 amino acid sequence. Percentage overlap between repertoires was computed as shared unique clonotypes divided by the size of the smaller repertoire. Richness of each repertoire was evaluated using RTK rarefaction, the Chao1 estimator, and Recon v2.1 estimates of unobserved clonotypes. Generation probabilities were computed with OLGA for all TCRbeta clonotypes obtained by the gDNA method from several donors. This immuneACCESS table, as held by TCRdb, lists in-frame sequences with V and J called but not all clones. Of the missing ones, under half trace to an unresolved V gene in checked studies; the others have no known cause. Clonal size and the V and J genes are those of that table, whereas D and trimming came from the DNA. This sample comprises over 850,000 clones, approximately 80% of them detected only once. In total, the top ten clones hold 0.6% to 0.75% of the sample.

This specimen comes from a study of shared clonotypes between healthy human individuals (dated by TCRdb to the early 2020s). Regarding the complete study: The cohort comprised a couple of women and a few men aged 18 to 49 years. For each donor, three plates each were used for CD4 naive and CD4 memory, two plates were used for CD8 naive, and one plate was used for CD8 memory. To estimate repertoire size and how much clonotypes are shared between individuals, the study performed deep sequencing of blood TCR repertoires from a handful of healthy adults. To increase sequencing depth and limit assay-specific biases, TCR repertoire library preparation and sequencing were carried out by different laboratories using diverse techniques. Leukapheresis yielded between about 0.94 and 9 billion PBMCs per donor. On the study overall, not on this receptor specifically: Because the study included a small number of donors, the genetic and exposure-history diversity represented was limited. Sampling was limited to blood, and TCR repertoires in tissue likely differ from TCR repertoires in blood. When a few donors were compared, the shared fraction of clonotypes was about 5% for naive CD4, around 3.6% for naive CD8, roughly 2.5% for memory CD4, and roughly 0.4% for memory CD8. Compared with non-shared clonotypes, clonotypes shared by all four sorted-subset donors had higher generation probabilities. Naive subsets generally had larger estimated clonotype richness than memory subsets. Even with the large sequencing depth, rarefaction of the sorted-subset datasets indicated that sequencing was incomplete. Pairwise subsampling led to the expectation that sequencing depth would affect the degree of clonotype sharing among donors.

Donors were healthy HIV-negative adults with no recently reported acute infections or vaccinations. Every donor was a Caucasian adult living in Nashville, Tennessee, USA. CD4+ T cells were enriched through magnetic negative selection, after which naive cells were positively selected on CD45RA and the remaining negative fraction served as the memory subset. Blood was obtained by leukapheresis, after which PBMCs were separated by Ficoll-Histopaque density gradient centrifugation and cryopreserved in liquid nitrogen vapor phase. Purity and quantity of every magnetically sorted T cell population were checked by analytical flow cytometry. Each sorted fraction had its genomic DNA isolated and then quantified by UV absorbance on a Nanodrop 2000c. The clonotype comes from a man between 18 and 29 years old in good health. Some clones in this sample may be carry-over from other donors' samples. The sequencing sample was made of memory CD4+ T cells from PBMCs. The cell subset or site label on this specimen signifies: CD45RA-negative fraction.

The CDR3 region: CASSPPPPGRYNEQFF. The nucleotide sequence is TGTGCCAGCAGCCCCCCGCCCCCCGGTAGGTACAATGAGCAGTTCTTC. The chain employs TRBV7-9 and TRBJ2-1, with the D gene call left open. A distance of 18 bases separates the germline ends of V and J, which lose 5 bases and 4 bases respectively. The CDR3 measures 16 amino acids from cysteine to phenylalanine. Just CDR3 DNA is preserved here, 48 bases in frame from base 1. According to the germline V gene (reference sequence), CDR1 reads SEHNR and CDR2 reads FQNEAQ.